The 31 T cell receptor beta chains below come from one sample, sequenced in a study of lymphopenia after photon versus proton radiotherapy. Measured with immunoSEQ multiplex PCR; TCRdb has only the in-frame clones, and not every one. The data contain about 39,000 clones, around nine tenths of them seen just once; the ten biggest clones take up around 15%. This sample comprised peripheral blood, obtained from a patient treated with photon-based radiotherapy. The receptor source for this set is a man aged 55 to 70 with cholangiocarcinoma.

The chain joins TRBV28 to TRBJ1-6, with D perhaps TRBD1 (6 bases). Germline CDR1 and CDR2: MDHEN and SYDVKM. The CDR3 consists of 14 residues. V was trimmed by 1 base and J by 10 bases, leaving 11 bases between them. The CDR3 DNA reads TGTGCCAGCAGTTTATATGGGGGCCCGTCACCCCTCCACTTT. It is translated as CASSLYGGPSPLHF.

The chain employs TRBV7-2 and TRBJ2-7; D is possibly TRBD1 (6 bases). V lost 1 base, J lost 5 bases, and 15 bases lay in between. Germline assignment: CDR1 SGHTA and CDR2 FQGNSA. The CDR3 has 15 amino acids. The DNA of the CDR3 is TGTGCCAGCAGCTTAGATCCTGCCGGGACAAACGAGCAGTACTTC. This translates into CASSLDPAGTNEQYF.

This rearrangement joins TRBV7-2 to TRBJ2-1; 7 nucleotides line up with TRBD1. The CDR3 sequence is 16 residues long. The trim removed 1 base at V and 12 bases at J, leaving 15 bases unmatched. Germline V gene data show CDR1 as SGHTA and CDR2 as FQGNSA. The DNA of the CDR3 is TGTGCCAGCAGCTTAGAACTGGACAGGAGTGCCCACACGCAGTTCTTC. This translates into CASSLELDRSAHTQFF.

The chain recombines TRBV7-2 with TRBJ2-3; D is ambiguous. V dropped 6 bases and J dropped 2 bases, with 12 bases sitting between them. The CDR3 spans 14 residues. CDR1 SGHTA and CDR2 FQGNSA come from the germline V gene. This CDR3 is CASSTVSSTDTQYF. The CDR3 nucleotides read TGTGCCAGCAGTACTGTTTCCTCCACAGATACGCAGTATTTT.

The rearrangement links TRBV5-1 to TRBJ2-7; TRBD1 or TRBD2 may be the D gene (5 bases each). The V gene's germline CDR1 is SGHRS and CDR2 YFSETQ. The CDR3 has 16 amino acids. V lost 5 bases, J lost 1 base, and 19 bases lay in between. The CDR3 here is CASSWGQRSPSYEQYF. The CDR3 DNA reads TGCGCCAGCAGTTGGGGCCAGCGGTCCCCATCCTACGAGCAGTACTTC.

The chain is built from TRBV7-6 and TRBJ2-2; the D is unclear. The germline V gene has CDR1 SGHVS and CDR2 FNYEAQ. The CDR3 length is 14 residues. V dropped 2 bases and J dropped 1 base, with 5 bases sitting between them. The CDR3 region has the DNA TGTGCCAGCAGCTTACCCTGGAACACCGGGGAGCTGTTTTTT. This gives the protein CASSLPWNTGELFF.

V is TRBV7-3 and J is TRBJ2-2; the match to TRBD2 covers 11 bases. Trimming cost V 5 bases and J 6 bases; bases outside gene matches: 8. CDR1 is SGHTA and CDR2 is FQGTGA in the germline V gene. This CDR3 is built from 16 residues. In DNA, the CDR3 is TGTGCCAGCAGCACTAGCGGGGGCGCCAACGCCGGGGAGCTGTTTTTT. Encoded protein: CASSTSGGANAGELFF.

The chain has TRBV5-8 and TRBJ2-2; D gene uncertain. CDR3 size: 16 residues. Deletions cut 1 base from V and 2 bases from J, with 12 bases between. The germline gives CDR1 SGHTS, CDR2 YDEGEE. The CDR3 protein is CASSLKGDSNTGELFF. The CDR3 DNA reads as TGTGCCAGCAGCTTGAAAGGAGACTCTAACACCGGGGAGCTGTTTTTT.

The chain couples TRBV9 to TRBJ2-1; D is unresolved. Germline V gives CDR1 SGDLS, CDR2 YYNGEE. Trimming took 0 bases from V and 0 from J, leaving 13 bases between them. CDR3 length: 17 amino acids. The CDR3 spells CASSVATNTFSYNEQFF. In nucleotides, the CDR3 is TGTGCCAGCAGCGTAGCTACAAACACCTTCTCCTACAATGAGCAGTTCTTC.

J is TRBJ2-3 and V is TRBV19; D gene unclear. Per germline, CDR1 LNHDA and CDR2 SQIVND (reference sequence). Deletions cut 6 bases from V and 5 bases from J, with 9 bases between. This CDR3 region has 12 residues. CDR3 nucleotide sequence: TGTGCCAGTAGACAGTCTGGAGATACGCAGTATTTT. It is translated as CASRQSGDTQYF.

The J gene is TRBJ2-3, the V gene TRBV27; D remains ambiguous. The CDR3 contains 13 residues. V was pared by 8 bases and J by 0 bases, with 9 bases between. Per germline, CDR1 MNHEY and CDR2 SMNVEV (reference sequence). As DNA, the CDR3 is TGTGCCAGCCGTGTCTCAAGCACAGATACGCAGTATTTT. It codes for CASRVSSTDTQYF.

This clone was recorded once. The CDR3 nucleotides are TGTGCCAGCAGCTTCTGGGGGGGATCAGGAAACACCATATATTTT. Translating it yields CASSFWGGSGNTIYF. The chain has TRBV7-2 and TRBJ1-3; maybe TRBD1 (5 bases). The CDR3 totals 15 residues. Germline lookup yields CDR1 SGHTA and CDR2 FQGNSA. Trimming took 3 bases from V and 4 from J, leaving 13 bases between them.

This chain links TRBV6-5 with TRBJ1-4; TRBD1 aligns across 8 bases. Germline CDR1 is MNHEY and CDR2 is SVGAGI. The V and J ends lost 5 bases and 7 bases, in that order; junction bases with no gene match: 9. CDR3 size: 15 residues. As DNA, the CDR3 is TGTGCCAGCAGTACCAGGGGGCCTCTCGGTGAAAAACTGTTTTTT. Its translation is CASSTRGPLGEKLFF.

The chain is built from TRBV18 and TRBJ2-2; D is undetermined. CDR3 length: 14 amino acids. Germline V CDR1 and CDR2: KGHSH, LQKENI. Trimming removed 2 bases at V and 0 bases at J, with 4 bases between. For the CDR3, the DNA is TGTGCCAGCTCACCAGCGACGAACACCGGGGAGCTGTTTTTT. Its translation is CASSPATNTGELFF.

The CDR3 loop reads CASSLSIGQGVNEQFF. Written as DNA, the CDR3 is TGTGCCAGCAGTTTATCGATCGGACAGGGTGTGAATGAGCAGTTCTTC. V gene TRBV27 combines with J gene TRBJ2-1; 8 positions agree with TRBD1. Germline trimming cut 0 bases from V and 7 bases from J; bases unmatched to any gene: 8. The germline CDR1 and CDR2 sequences are MNHEY and SMNVEV (reference sequence). This CDR3 comprises 16 residues.

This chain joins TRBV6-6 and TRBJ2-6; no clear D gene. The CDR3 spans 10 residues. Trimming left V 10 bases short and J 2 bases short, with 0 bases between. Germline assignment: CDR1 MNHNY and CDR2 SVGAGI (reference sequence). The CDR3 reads CATGANVLTF. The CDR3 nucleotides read TGTGCCACTGGGGCCAACGTCCTGACTTTC.

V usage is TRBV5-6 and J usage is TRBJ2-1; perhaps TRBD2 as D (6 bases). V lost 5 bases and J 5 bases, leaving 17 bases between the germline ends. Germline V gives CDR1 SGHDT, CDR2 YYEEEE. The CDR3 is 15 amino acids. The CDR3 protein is CASRGAGQVNNEQFF. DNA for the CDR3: TGTGCCAGCAGAGGGGCGGGGCAAGTAAACAATGAGCAGTTCTTC.

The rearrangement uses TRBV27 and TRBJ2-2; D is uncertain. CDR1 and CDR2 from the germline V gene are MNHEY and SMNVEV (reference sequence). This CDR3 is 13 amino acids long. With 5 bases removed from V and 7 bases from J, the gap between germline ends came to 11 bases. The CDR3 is CASSPWKGGELFF. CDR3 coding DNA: TGTGCCAGCAGTCCCTGGAAGGGCGGGGAGCTGTTTTTT.

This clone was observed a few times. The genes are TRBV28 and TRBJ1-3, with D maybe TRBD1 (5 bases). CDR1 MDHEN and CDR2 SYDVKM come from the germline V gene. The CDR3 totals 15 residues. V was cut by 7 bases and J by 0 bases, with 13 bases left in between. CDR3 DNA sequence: TGTGCCAGCAAACCGGGGGGGAGCTCTGGAAACACCATATATTTT. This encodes CASKPGGSSGNTIYF.

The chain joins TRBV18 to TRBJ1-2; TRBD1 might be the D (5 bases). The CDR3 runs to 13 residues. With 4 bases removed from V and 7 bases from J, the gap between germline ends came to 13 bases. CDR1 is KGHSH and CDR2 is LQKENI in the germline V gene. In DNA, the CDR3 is TGTGCCAGCTCACAACAGGTCAACGGTGGCTACACCTTC. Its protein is CASSQQVNGGYTF. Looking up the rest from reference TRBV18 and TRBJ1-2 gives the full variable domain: NAGVMQNPRHLVRRRGQEARLRCSPMKGHSHVYWYRQLPEEGLKFMVYLQKENIIDESGMPKERFSAEFPKEGPSILRIQQVVRGDSAAYFCASSQQVNGGYTFGSGTRLTVV.

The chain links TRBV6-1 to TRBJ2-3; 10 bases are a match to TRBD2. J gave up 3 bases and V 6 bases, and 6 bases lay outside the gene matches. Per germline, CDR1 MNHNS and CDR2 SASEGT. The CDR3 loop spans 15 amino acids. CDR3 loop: CASRLAGWVTDTQYF. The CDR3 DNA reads TGTGCCAGCAGACTAGCGGGATGGGTTACAGATACGCAGTATTTT.

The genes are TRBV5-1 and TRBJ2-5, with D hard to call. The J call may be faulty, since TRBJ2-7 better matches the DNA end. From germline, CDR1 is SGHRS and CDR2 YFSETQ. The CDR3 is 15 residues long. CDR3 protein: CASSPYPGKVYEQYF. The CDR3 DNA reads TGCGCCAGCAGCCCCTATCCGGGTAAGGTATACGAGCAGTACTTC.

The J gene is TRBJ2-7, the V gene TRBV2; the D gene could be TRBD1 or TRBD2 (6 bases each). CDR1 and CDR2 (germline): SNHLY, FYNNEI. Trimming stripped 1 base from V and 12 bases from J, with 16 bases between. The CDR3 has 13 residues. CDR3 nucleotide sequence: TGTGCCAGCAGTGAAGAACAGGGAGGTACTCGGTACTTC. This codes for CASSEEQGGTRYF.

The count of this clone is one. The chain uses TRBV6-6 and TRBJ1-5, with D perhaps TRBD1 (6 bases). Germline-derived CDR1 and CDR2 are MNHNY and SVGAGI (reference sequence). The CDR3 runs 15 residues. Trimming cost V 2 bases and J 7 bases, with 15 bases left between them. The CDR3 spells CASSYGSGGRQPQHF. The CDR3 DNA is TGTGCCAGCAGTTACGGCTCGGGGGGCCGACAGCCCCAGCATTTT.

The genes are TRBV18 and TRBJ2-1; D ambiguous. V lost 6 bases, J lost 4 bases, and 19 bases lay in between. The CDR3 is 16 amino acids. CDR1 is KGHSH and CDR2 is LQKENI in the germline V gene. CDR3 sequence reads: CASSLGPPRSYNEQFF. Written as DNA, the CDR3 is TGTGCCAGCTCCCTTGGACCGCCGCGCTCATACAATGAGCAGTTCTTC.

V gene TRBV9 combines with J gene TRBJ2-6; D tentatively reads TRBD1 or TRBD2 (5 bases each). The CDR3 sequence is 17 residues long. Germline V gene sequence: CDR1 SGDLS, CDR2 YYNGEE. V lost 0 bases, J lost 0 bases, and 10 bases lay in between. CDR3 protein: CASSVGGRISGANVLTF. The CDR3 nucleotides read TGTGCCAGCAGCGTAGGGGGACGGATCTCTGGGGCCAACGTCCTGACTTTC.

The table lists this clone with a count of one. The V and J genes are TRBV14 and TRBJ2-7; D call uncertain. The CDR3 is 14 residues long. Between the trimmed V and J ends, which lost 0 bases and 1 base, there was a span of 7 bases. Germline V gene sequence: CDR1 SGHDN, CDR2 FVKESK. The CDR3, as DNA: TGTGCCAGCAGCCAAGATTTGGCTTCCTACGAGCAGTACTTC. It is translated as CASSQDLASYEQYF.

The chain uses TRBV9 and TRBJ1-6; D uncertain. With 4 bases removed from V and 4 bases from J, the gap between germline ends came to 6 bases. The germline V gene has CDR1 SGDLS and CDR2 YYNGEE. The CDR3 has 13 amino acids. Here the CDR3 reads CASSLEYNSPLHF. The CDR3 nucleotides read TGTGCCAGCAGCTTAGAATATAATTCACCCCTCCACTTT.

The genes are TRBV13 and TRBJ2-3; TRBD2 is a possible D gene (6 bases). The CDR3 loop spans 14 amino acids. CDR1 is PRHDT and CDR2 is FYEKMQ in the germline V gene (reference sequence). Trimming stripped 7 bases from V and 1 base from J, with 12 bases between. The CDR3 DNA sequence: TGTGCCAGCATCAGGCGGGGAGGCACAGATACGCAGTATTTT. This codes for CASIRRGGTDTQYF.

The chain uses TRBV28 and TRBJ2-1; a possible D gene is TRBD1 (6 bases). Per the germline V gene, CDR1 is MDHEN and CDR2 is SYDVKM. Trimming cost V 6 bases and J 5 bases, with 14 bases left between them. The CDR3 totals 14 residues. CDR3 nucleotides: TGTGCCAGCAGCCCCGGGACAAGCGACAATGAGCAGTTCTTC. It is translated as CASSPGTSDNEQFF.

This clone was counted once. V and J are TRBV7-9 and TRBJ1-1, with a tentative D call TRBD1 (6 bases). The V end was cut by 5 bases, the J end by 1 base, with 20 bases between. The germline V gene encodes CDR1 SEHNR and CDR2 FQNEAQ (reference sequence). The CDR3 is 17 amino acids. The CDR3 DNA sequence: TGTGCCAGCAGCCCGAGGGGGTCGGCAGGGCGGAACACTGAAGCTTTCTTT. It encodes CASSPRGSAGRNTEAFF.